This TCR beta chain comes out of a study of PD-1 blockade in classical Hodgkin lymphoma. Concerning this clone: Its specificity is not known.

This table comes from immunoSEQ multiplex PCR, and its TCRdb copy is limited to in-frame clones, with some not included. Here the sample spans thousands of clones, 55% to 65% being singletons. CDR1 is WSHSY and CDR2 is SAAADI in the germline V gene. The CDR3 extends over 14 amino acids. The V gene lost 6 bases and the J gene lost 3 bases, with 14 bases spanning the gap. General study points: Prior therapy or disease activity may underlie the repertoire differences, whose causes remain undefined. Complete responders possessed baseline diversity comparable to newly diagnosed patients. Exclusion was applied to patients who started nivolumab under 1 year after ASCT. Unlike CD8+ TCR diversity, which did not rise significantly by C4D1, CD4+ TCR diversity did.

There was relapse after autologous stem cell transplantation in every patient, and there was variation in brentuximab vedotin exposure. The V call is TRBV10-2, the J call TRBJ1-1, with a possible D match to TRBD1 (5 bases). The sequencing here drew on peripheral blood mononuclear cells (PBMCs), taken at baseline. This TCR was sampled from a human donor with classical Hodgkin lymphoma. The CDR3 nucleotides are TGCGCCAGCAGCCCGAGCGGGGCGGACACTGAAGCTTTCTTT. Translated, it gives CASSPSGADTEAFF.